This T cell receptor beta chain derives from a study of blood T cells in healthy people across ages. Across the whole study: There was about one barcoded beta molecule captured by template switching per two T cells. Study outcomes and limitations: Roughly linearly, TCR beta diversity per million T cells fell as age increased.

Through a sample-barcoded 5' primer and a J-beta primer mix, a second PCR was run for roughly 7 to 11 cycles. Every cDNA molecule bore a tag from a template-switch adaptor containing 12 random nucleotides. Each single sample gave us at least 2.5 million CDR3-containing paired-end reads. MiXCR was run by TCRdb on the 5' RACE reads, yielding one entry per CDR3 protein. The sample lists hundreds of thousands of distinct CDR3 sequences; around 45% were seen once. This clonotype was picked up a small number of times. The antigen remains undetermined. In germline, CDR1 is SQVTM, CDR2 ANQGSEA. The ends lost 2 bases at V and 5 bases at J; junction bases unmatched: 7. This CDR3 has 15 amino acids.

The clonotype originates from a man aged 55 to 69 in good health. Sequenced sample: blood. The chain carries TRBV29-1 and TRBJ2-3; TRBD1 agrees at 10 bases. CDR3 residues: CSVEPPGQGIDTQYF. CDR3 sequence (DNA): TGCAGCGTTGAACCCCCGGGACAGGGGATAGATACGCAGTATTTT.